A single sample is the source of the 23 T cell receptor beta chains below, sequenced in a study of regulatory and conventional T cells in RAG deficiency. The sorted conventional CD4+ T cells were CD25-low and CD127-high, with genomic DNA sequenced. Sequenced by immunoSEQ multiplex PCR; TCRdb stores in-frame clones only, minus some. The sample shows under 45,000 clones, roughly three quarters of them seen only once. The same sample was also used in a study of regulatory T cells. That investigation notes: Primers: 52 TRBV forward and 13 TRBJ reverse.

Material for sequencing was CD4+ effector T cells sorted from blood. The receptors derive from a human donor in good health.

The chain couples TRBV9 to TRBJ2-3; TRBD1 is a possible D gene (5 bases). Germline V gene sequence: CDR1 SGDLS, CDR2 YYNGEE. V lost 0 bases and J 6 bases, leaving 11 bases between the germline ends. The CDR3 runs to 14 residues. The CDR3 sequence is CASSVGQGPDTQYF. Here the CDR3 DNA reads TGTGCCAGCAGCGTAGGTCAGGGCCCCGATACGCAGTATTTT.

The count of this clone is one. This sequence joins TRBV5-6 and TRBJ2-5, with TRBD2 as a possible D gene (6 bases). CDR1 is SGHDT and CDR2 is YYEEEE in the germline V gene. This CDR3 contains 13 residues. Trimming stripped 1 base from V and 4 bases from J, with 8 bases between. The CDR3 reads CASSLRERETQYF. The CDR3 DNA reads TGTGCCAGCAGCTTGCGGGAGAGAGAGACCCAGTACTTC. Supplemented by reference TRBV5-6 and TRBJ2-5, the full variable domain reads DAGVTQSPTHLIKTRGQQVTLRCSPKSGHDTVSWYQQALGQGPQFIFQYYEEEERQRGNFPDRFSGHQFPNYSSELNVNALLLGDSALYLCASSLRERETQYFGPGTRLLVL.

This clone was observed once. The chain recombines TRBV4-2 with TRBJ2-2, with D uncertain. This CDR3 is built from 14 residues. Trimming pared 0 bases from V and 6 bases from J, leaving 8 bases between. Germline V gene data show CDR1 as LGHNA and CDR2 as YNFKEQ. The CDR3 is CASSQDMQPGELFF. CDR3 nucleotide sequence: TGTGCCAGCAGCCAAGATATGCAGCCCGGGGAGCTGTTTTTT.

This clone was counted between two and nine times. J is TRBJ2-7 and V is TRBV30; 7 nucleotides line up with TRBD1. Germline V gene sequence: CDR1 GTSNPN, CDR2 SVGIG (reference sequence). Germline trimming cut 4 bases from V and 10 bases from J; bases unmatched to any gene: 7. The CDR3 is 11 residues long. CDR3 region: CAWNRRDRQYF. CDR3 nucleotide sequence: TGTGCCTGGAACCGAAGGGACAGACAGTACTTC.

On this clone itself: Compared with germline, one end of the junction differs, possibly owing to a read error. This chain uses TRBV19 with TRBJ1-1; D uncertain. The CDR3 contains 10 residues. In germline, CDR1 is LNHDA, CDR2 SQIVND (reference sequence). As DNA, the CDR3 is TGTGCCAGTAGTCCAGGACTGGGAGTCTTT. It is translated as CASSPGLGVF.

This clone turned up a few times. The gene calls are TRBV7-2 and TRBJ1-2; no clear D gene. This CDR3 is 15 amino acids long. Germline values: CDR1 SGHTA, CDR2 FQGNSA. Trimming took off 1 base at V and 1 base at J, with 10 bases between the two ends. The chain's CDR3 is CASSLGFVYNYGYTF. CDR3 DNA sequence: TGTGCCAGCAGCTTAGGTTTCGTGTATAACTATGGCTACACCTTC.

The chain joins TRBV21-1 to TRBJ1-1. TRBV21-1 counts as a pseudogene. The CDR3 runs 12 residues. CDR3 loop: CASSKVVGWAFF. The CDR3 DNA is TGTGCCAGCAGCAAAGTTGTGGGGTGGGCTTTCTTT.

In this sample, this clone turned up once. V is TRBV29-1 and J is TRBJ2-6; D not resolved. V was cut by 7 bases and J by 4 bases, with 14 bases left in between. The CDR3 contains 14 residues. The germline V gene encodes CDR1 SQVTM and CDR2 ANQGSEA. The CDR3 bases are TGCAGCGCCGCACAGTCTCTGGGGGCCAACGTCCTGACTTTC. This encodes CSAAQSLGANVLTF.

This clone has just a few counts. This chain links TRBV6-6 with TRBJ1-5, with D hard to call. Germline CDR1 and CDR2: MNHNY and SVGAGI (reference sequence). Trimming left V 4 bases short and J 0 bases short, with 10 bases between. CDR3 length equals 15 residues. The CDR3 region has the DNA TGTGCCAGCAGTTCGCAGTGGGGTAGCAATCAGCCCCAGCATTTT. This codes for CASSSQWGSNQPQHF.

The chain recombines TRBV11-2 with TRBJ2-3; D is unclear. Germline CDR1 and CDR2: SGHAT and FQNNGV. CDR3 length: 15 amino acids. V lost 1 base to trimming and J lost 0 bases, with 8 bases between them. The CDR3 sequence: CASSLAGPSTDTQYF. The CDR3, as DNA: TGTGCCAGCAGCTTAGCGGGCCCAAGCACAGATACGCAGTATTTT.

A single count supports this clone. The rearrangement links TRBV7-8 to TRBJ2-1; D gene unclear. Germline-derived CDR1 and CDR2 are SGHVS and FQNEAQ. This CDR3 spans 14 amino acids. Trimming took 0 bases from V and 2 from J, leaving 5 bases between them. The CDR3 spells CASSLAETYNEQFF. In nucleotides, the CDR3 is TGTGCCAGCAGCTTAGCAGAGACCTACAATGAGCAGTTCTTC. Combining the CDR3 with reference TRBV7-8 and TRBJ2-1 gives the whole variable domain GAGVSQSPRYKVAKRGQDVALRCDPISGHVSLFWYQQALGQGPEFLTYFQNEAQLDKSGLPSDRFFAERPEGSVSTLKIQRTQQEDSAVYLCASSLAETYNEQFFGPGTRLTVL.

This chain uses TRBV7-3 with TRBJ1-6, with D possibly matching TRBD1 (6 bases). V was cut by 6 bases and J by 9 bases, with 6 bases left in between. Germline CDR1 is SGHTA and CDR2 is FQGTGA. The CDR3 totals 11 residues. CDR3 protein: CASRGASPLHF. In DNA, the CDR3 is TGTGCCAGCAGGGGGGCTTCACCCCTCCACTTT.

In nucleotides, the CDR3 is TGTGCCAGCAGTCCGCTGGACAGGGCCCTCCCGCGCGAGCAGTACTTC. It codes for CASSPLDRALPREQYF. The chain has TRBV28 and TRBJ2-7; 8 nucleotides agree with TRBD1. The CDR3 consists of 16 residues. The germline CDR1 and CDR2 sequences are MDHEN and SYDVKM. Trimming removed 5 bases from V and 6 bases from J; junction bases left unmatched: 15.

The chain couples TRBV7-2 to TRBJ1-5, with a weak D call TRBD1 (6 bases). This CDR3 has 13 amino acids. From germline, CDR1 is SGHTA and CDR2 FQGNSA. Trimming removed 3 bases from V and 4 bases from J, with 7 bases in between. DNA of the CDR3: TGTGCCAGCAGCTTTGACAGGAATCAGCCCCAGCATTTT. This translates into CASSFDRNQPQHF.

V is TRBV19 and J is TRBJ2-1; 8 nucleotides agree with TRBD1. V shed 5 bases, J shed 2 bases, and the junction held 5 bases outside the gene matches. Germline CDR1 reads LNHDA; CDR2 reads SQIVND (reference sequence). This CDR3 contains 15 residues. As DNA, the CDR3 is TGTGCCAGTAGTTCCGGACAGGGCCCCTACAATGAGCAGTTCTTC. It translates to CASSSGQGPYNEQFF.

The chain is built from TRBV6-6 and TRBJ2-7; D might be TRBD1 (5 bases). The germline V gene encodes CDR1 MNHNY and CDR2 SVGAGI (reference sequence). V dropped 0 bases and J dropped 3 bases, with 6 bases sitting between them. The CDR3 sequence is 13 residues long. The CDR3 loop is CASSYSGHYEQYF. The CDR3 DNA reads TGTGCCAGCAGTTACTCCGGACACTACGAGCAGTACTTC.

This chain links TRBV7-8 with TRBJ2-1; D is unresolved. The germline CDR1 and CDR2 sequences are SGHVS and FQNEAQ. Trimming removed 2 bases at V and 0 bases at J, with 11 bases between. The CDR3 runs 16 residues. CDR3 in DNA: TGTGCCAGCAGCTTACCGGCCCTATCCTCCTACAATGAGCAGTTCTTC. It translates to CASSLPALSSYNEQFF.

The rearrangement links TRBV2 to TRBJ1-2; 8 nucleotides agree with TRBD1. Germline lookup yields CDR1 SNHLY and CDR2 FYNNEI. This CDR3 has 17 residues. J was trimmed by 5 bases and V by 4 bases; bases with no gene match: 15. CDR3 amino acids: CASSGGLRTGTSYGYTF. The CDR3 DNA sequence: TGTGCCAGCAGTGGGGGGCTTAGGACAGGGACGTCTTATGGCTACACCTTC.

This clone was recorded a few times. The chain couples TRBV5-6 to TRBJ1-6; 8 nucleotides match TRBD1. This CDR3 has 14 residues. The germline V gene has CDR1 SGHDT and CDR2 YYEEEE. The junction had 7 bases not matched to a gene; V was cut back by 8 bases and J by 6 bases. In DNA, the CDR3 is TGTGCCAGTGACAGGGGCGCGGGTAATTCACCCCTCCACTTT. Translated: CASDRGAGNSPLHF.

The chain couples TRBV30 to TRBJ1-2; D not certain. The CDR3 runs 13 residues. Per the germline V gene, CDR1 is GTSNPN and CDR2 is SVGIG (reference sequence). The V and J ends lost 5 bases and 4 bases respectively, with 14 bases between them. The CDR3 loop reads CAWDLLRGYGYTF. The CDR3 DNA is TGTGCCTGGGACCTTCTGCGGGGCTATGGCTACACCTTC.

This clone showed up just once. The rearrangement uses TRBV5-1 and TRBJ1-3, with unresolved D. Germline assignment: CDR1 SGHRS and CDR2 YFSETQ. Trimming took off 5 bases at V and 2 bases at J, with 14 bases between the two ends. The CDR3 contains 15 residues. The CDR3, as DNA: TGCGCCAGCAGTTTAAGTTTCTTGGCTGGAAACACCATATATTTT. Protein product: CASSLSFLAGNTIYF. The full variable domain, in which reference TRBV5-1 and TRBJ1-3 provide the parts outside the CDR3, is KAGVTQTPRYLIKTRGQQVTLSCSPISGHRSVSWYQQTPGQGLQFLFEYFSETQRNKGNFPGRFSGRQFSNSRSEMNVSTLELGDSALYLCASSLSFLAGNTIYFGEGSWLTVV.

The DNA for the CDR3 is TGTGCCAGCAGCCCCCGTCAGCAGGGGTTACACGAGCAGTACTTC. Its protein product is CASSPRQQGLHEQYF. The chain has TRBV6-6 and TRBJ2-7; D is perhaps TRBD1 (6 bases). In germline, CDR1 is MNHNY, CDR2 SVGAGI (reference sequence). V was cut by 6 bases and J by 5 bases, with 20 bases left in between. The CDR3 has 15 residues.

The rearrangement links TRBV5-1 to TRBJ2-1; D possibly corresponds to TRBD1 (6 bases). CDR1 and CDR2 (germline): SGHRS, YFSETQ. V dropped 4 bases and J dropped 2 bases, with 10 bases sitting between them. The CDR3 is 14 amino acids. CDR3 residues: CASSEDSTYNEQFF. The CDR3 region has the DNA TGCGCCAGCAGCGAGGACAGCACCTACAATGAGCAGTTCTTC.